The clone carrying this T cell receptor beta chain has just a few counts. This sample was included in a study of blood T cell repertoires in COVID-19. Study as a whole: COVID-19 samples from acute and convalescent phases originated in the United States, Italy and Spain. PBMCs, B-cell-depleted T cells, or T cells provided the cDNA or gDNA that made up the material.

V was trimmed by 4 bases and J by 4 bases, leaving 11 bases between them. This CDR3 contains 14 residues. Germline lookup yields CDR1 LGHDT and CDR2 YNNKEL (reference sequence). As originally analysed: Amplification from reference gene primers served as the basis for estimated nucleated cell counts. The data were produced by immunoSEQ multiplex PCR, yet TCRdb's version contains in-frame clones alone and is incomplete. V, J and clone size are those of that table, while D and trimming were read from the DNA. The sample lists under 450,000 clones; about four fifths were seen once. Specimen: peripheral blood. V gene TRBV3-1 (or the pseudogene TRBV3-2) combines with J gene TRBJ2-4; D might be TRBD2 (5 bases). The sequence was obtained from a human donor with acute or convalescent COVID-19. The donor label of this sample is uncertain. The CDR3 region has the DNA TGTGCCAGCAGCCTCGGGGATCGGAAAAACATTCAGTACTTC. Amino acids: CASSLGDRKNIQYF.